The rows below give T cell receptor beta chains drawn from one sample of a study of blood T cell repertoires in COVID-19. Assay: immunoSEQ multiplex PCR; the TCRdb copy retains only in-frame clones and omits some. The sample holds under 250,000 clones, around four fifths seen once. The specimen was peripheral blood. The receptors stem from a woman in her sixties who had recovered from COVID-19. The CDR3 runs from the conserved cysteine through the conserved F or W. The order of the fields is V gene, J gene, D gene, clone size, CDR3 DNA, CDR3 protein. The D gene is left open where the match is weak. Not all rows give a size; the values are once, few, many and, for expanded clones, a class.

v_gene: TRBV3-1/TRBV3-2; j_gene: TRBJ1-5; d_gene: .; abundance: .; CDR3nt: TGTGCCAGCAGCCCGTCAATCGGGGAGTTCCAGCCCCAGCATTTT; CDR3aa: CASSPSIGEFQPQHF
v_gene: TRBV3-1/TRBV3-2; j_gene: TRBJ1-1; d_gene: .; abundance: .; CDR3nt: TGTGCCAGCAGCCAAGCCCCCCGGAACACTGAAGCTTTCTTT; CDR3aa: CASSQAPRNTEAFF
v_gene: TRBV7-3; j_gene: TRBJ2-5; d_gene: .; abundance: .; CDR3nt: TGTGCCAGCAGCCCGGGGTCGCAAGAGACCCAGTACTTC; CDR3aa: CASSPGSQETQYF
v_gene: TRBV19; j_gene: TRBJ1-2; d_gene: TRBD1; abundance: .; CDR3nt: TGTGCCAGTAGTCAAGAGACAGGGCTTAACTATGGCTACACCTTC; CDR3aa: CASSQETGLNYGYTF
v_gene: TRBV24-1; j_gene: TRBJ1-5; d_gene: .; abundance: .; CDR3nt: TGTGCCGAAAGGCCTCGGGGGTTAGCGGACAATCAGCCCCAGCATTTT; CDR3aa: CAERPRGLADNQPQHF
v_gene: TRBV19; j_gene: TRBJ1-2; d_gene: .; abundance: .; CDR3nt: TGTGCCAGTAGTATGGTGCGGGGAATCACCTTC; CDR3aa: CASSMVRGITF
v_gene: TRBV10-1; j_gene: TRBJ2-1; d_gene: .; abundance: .; CDR3nt: TGCGCCAGCAGTGACGGAGGGGGCGCCTATCGGGTGGACAATGAGCAGTTCTTC; CDR3aa: CASSDGGGAYRVDNEQFF
v_gene: TRBV3-1/TRBV3-2; j_gene: TRBJ1-1; d_gene: .; abundance: once; CDR3nt: TGTGCCAGCAGCCAGCCGGGAGGCAGTGAAGCTTTCTTT; CDR3aa: CASSQPGGSEAFF
v_gene: TRBV18; j_gene: TRBJ1-2; d_gene: TRBD1; abundance: .; CDR3nt: TGTGCCAGCTCAACGGGACAGCGAGACTATGGCTACACCTTC; CDR3aa: CASSTGQRDYGYTF
v_gene: TRBV6-5; j_gene: TRBJ2-7; d_gene: .; abundance: .; CDR3nt: TGTGCCACTCAATCCGGGATGGTGAACGAGCAGTACTTC; CDR3aa: CATQSGMVNEQYF
v_gene: TRBV10-2; j_gene: TRBJ2-1; d_gene: TRBD2; abundance: .; CDR3nt: TGCGCCAGCGGTTCGGGACTAGACTACAATGAGCAGTTCTTC; CDR3aa: CASGSGLDYNEQFF
v_gene: TRBV4-3; j_gene: TRBJ2-3; d_gene: .; abundance: few; CDR3nt: TGCGCCAGCAGCCAAGGCCTAGTTACAGATACGCAGTATTTT; CDR3aa: CASSQGLVTDTQYF
v_gene: TRBV5-1; j_gene: TRBJ2-1; d_gene: TRBD2; abundance: .; CDR3nt: TGCGCCAGCAGCGCACCACTAGCGGGGCCCTACAATGAGCAGTTCTTC; CDR3aa: CASSAPLAGPYNEQFF
v_gene: TRBV5-3; j_gene: TRBJ1-2; d_gene: TRBD1; abundance: .; CDR3nt: TGTGCCAGAAGCGTGGACAGGGGGCCTCTCTATGGCTACACCTTC; CDR3aa: CARSVDRGPLYGYTF
v_gene: TRBV10-3; j_gene: TRBJ1-1; d_gene: TRBD1; abundance: .; CDR3nt: TGTGCCATCAGTGGCACCGGGACAGGGAAGGTCACTGAAGCTTTCTTT; CDR3aa: CAISGTGTGKVTEAFF
v_gene: TRBV4-2; j_gene: TRBJ1-1; d_gene: .; abundance: .; CDR3nt: TGTGCCAGCAGCCGCCTTCACGGCACTGAAGCTTTCTTT; CDR3aa: CASSRLHGTEAFF
v_gene: TRBV3-1/TRBV3-2; j_gene: TRBJ1-2; d_gene: .; abundance: .; CDR3nt: TGTGCCAGCAGCCCCATGGAGGGGGGGGTGAATGGCTACACCTTC; CDR3aa: CASSPMEGGVNGYTF
v_gene: TRBV3-1/TRBV3-2; j_gene: TRBJ1-2; d_gene: .; abundance: .; CDR3nt: TGTGCCAGCAGCCACTTACTACAGGGAAGGAGCTATGGCTACACCTTC; CDR3aa: CASSHLLQGRSYGYTF
v_gene: TRBV5-6; j_gene: TRBJ1-2; d_gene: .; abundance: .; CDR3nt: TGTGCCAGCAGCTTAGGCGGCCGTTTAGGTGGCTACACCTTC; CDR3aa: CASSLGGRLGGYTF
v_gene: TRBV19; j_gene: TRBJ2-1; d_gene: TRBD1; abundance: once; CDR3nt: TGTGCCAGTAGCAACAGGGGTTACAATGAGCAGTTCTTC; CDR3aa: CASSNRGYNEQFF
v_gene: TRBV15; j_gene: TRBJ2-3; d_gene: TRBD2; abundance: .; CDR3nt: TGTGCCACCAGCAGAGATCTTGGACTAGCGGGGGCGGTTGGGTATTTT; CDR3aa: CATSRDLGLAGAVGYF
v_gene: TRBV12-5; j_gene: TRBJ2-2; d_gene: TRBD1; abundance: once; CDR3nt: TGTGCTTCGTGGAAGGACAGGGGGCCCCTGAGGCGAGGTGTTGGGGAGCTGTTTTTT; CDR3aa: CASWKDRGPLRRGVGELFF
v_gene: TRBV7-9; j_gene: TRBJ2-6; d_gene: .; abundance: .; CDR3nt: TGTGCCAGCATACCCACCGACAGGCCTCTCTCTGGGGCCAACGTCCTGACTTTC; CDR3aa: CASIPTDRPLSGANVLTF
v_gene: TRBV30; j_gene: TRBJ1-2; d_gene: .; abundance: .; CDR3nt: TGTGCCTGGAGTCACTCGGGGGGCCTCTATGGCTACACCTTC; CDR3aa: CAWSHSGGLYGYTF
v_gene: TRBV18; j_gene: TRBJ2-1; d_gene: TRBD1; abundance: .; CDR3nt: TGTGCCAGCTCACCGGGACAGGGGTGGGATGAGCAGTTCTTC; CDR3aa: CASSPGQGWDEQFF
v_gene: TRBV14; j_gene: TRBJ2-5; d_gene: TRBD2; abundance: once; CDR3nt: TGTGCCAGCAGCCAGTCACGGGGGGTCCAAGAGACCCAGTACTTC; CDR3aa: CASSQSRGVQETQYF
v_gene: TRBV27; j_gene: TRBJ2-3; d_gene: .; abundance: .; CDR3nt: TGTGCCAGCAGTTTATCGACCAGGCCAGATACGCAGTATTTT; CDR3aa: CASSLSTRPDTQYF
v_gene: TRBV5-1; j_gene: TRBJ2-7; d_gene: TRBD1; abundance: .; CDR3nt: TGCGCCAGCAGCTTGGGCGACAGGGTGCGGTACGAGCAGTACTTC; CDR3aa: CASSLGDRVRYEQYF
v_gene: TRBV19; j_gene: TRBJ1-5; d_gene: TRBD1; abundance: .; CDR3nt: TGTGCCAGTACAACGACAGGGGTTAGCAATCAGCCCCAGCATTTT; CDR3aa: CASTTTGVSNQPQHF
v_gene: TRBV28; j_gene: TRBJ1-2; d_gene: .; abundance: .; CDR3nt: TGTGCCAGCACTTACGAACAGGGAACCAACTATGGCTACACCTTC; CDR3aa: CASTYEQGTNYGYTF
v_gene: TRBV3-1/TRBV3-2; j_gene: TRBJ1-1; d_gene: .; abundance: many; CDR3nt: TGTGCCAGCAGCCTCAGTGTGGACACTGAAGCTTTCTTT; CDR3aa: CASSLSVDTEAFF
v_gene: TRBV12-3/TRBV12-4; j_gene: TRBJ1-1; d_gene: .; abundance: once; CDR3nt: TGTGCCAGCAGTCGTAGGGGCTTCACTGAAGCTTTCTTT; CDR3aa: CASSRRGFTEAFF
v_gene: TRBV12-5; j_gene: TRBJ2-7; d_gene: TRBD1; abundance: few; CDR3nt: TGTGCTAGTGGTTTGGGAGGGACAGGGGCCGAGCAGTACTTC; CDR3aa: CASGLGGTGAEQYF
v_gene: TRBV14; j_gene: TRBJ2-3; d_gene: TRBD1; abundance: .; CDR3nt: TGTGCCAGCAGCCCATACCGGGACAGTCGCACAGATACGCAGTATTTT; CDR3aa: CASSPYRDSRTDTQYF
v_gene: TRBV6-6; j_gene: TRBJ2-4; d_gene: .; abundance: .; CDR3nt: TGTGCCAGCAGTTACGTCGAAGCTGTAGCCAAAAACATTCAGTACTTC; CDR3aa: CASSYVEAVAKNIQYF
v_gene: TRBV9; j_gene: TRBJ2-7; d_gene: .; abundance: .; CDR3nt: TGTGCCAGCAGCGCCAACAGGGTCTCCTACGAGCAGTACTTC; CDR3aa: CASSANRVSYEQYF
v_gene: TRBV30; j_gene: TRBJ2-3; d_gene: .; abundance: .; CDR3nt: TGTGCCTGGAGTTTACTAGCAAGATCGCAGTATTTT; CDR3aa: CAWSLLARSQYF
v_gene: TRBV4-1; j_gene: TRBJ1-2; d_gene: TRBD1; abundance: .; CDR3nt: TGCGCCAGCAGCCGACCGGGACAGGGGTACTATGGCTACACCTTC; CDR3aa: CASSRPGQGYYGYTF
v_gene: TRBV9; j_gene: TRBJ2-3; d_gene: .; abundance: .; CDR3nt: TGTGCCAGCAGCGCCGGGACTGATAGCACAGATACGCAGTATTTT; CDR3aa: CASSAGTDSTDTQYF
v_gene: TRBV29-1; j_gene: TRBJ1-4; d_gene: .; abundance: .; CDR3nt: TGCAGCGCCGGGTGGGGGCGCCAAGGGAATGAAAAACTGTTTTTT; CDR3aa: CSAGWGRQGNEKLFF
v_gene: TRBV3-1/TRBV3-2; j_gene: TRBJ2-1; d_gene: .; abundance: few; CDR3nt: TGTGCCAGCAGCTCGGGGGACGTCTACAATGAGCAGTTCTTC; CDR3aa: CASSSGDVYNEQFF
v_gene: TRBV12-5; j_gene: TRBJ2-7; d_gene: TRBD1; abundance: .; CDR3nt: TGTGCTAGTGGGATCACAGGGGCCTACGAGCAGTACTTC; CDR3aa: CASGITGAYEQYF
v_gene: TRBV5-1; j_gene: TRBJ2-5; d_gene: .; abundance: once; CDR3nt: TGCGCCAGCAGCTTGAGCGGTGCCGGGGAGACCCAGTACTTC; CDR3aa: CASSLSGAGETQYF
v_gene: TRBV4-1; j_gene: TRBJ1-1; d_gene: .; abundance: once; CDR3nt: TGCGCCAGCAGCCAGCCGACTCGGGGAGCTGAAGCTTTCTTT; CDR3aa: CASSQPTRGAEAFF
v_gene: TRBV6-5; j_gene: TRBJ1-6; d_gene: TRBD1; abundance: .; CDR3nt: TGTGCCAGCAGTCTTCGGACAGGTTATAATTCACCCCTCCACTTT; CDR3aa: CASSLRTGYNSPLHF
v_gene: TRBV18; j_gene: TRBJ2-1; d_gene: .; abundance: .; CDR3nt: TGTGCCAGCTCAACAAACGGGGGAACCTACAATGAGCAGTTCTTC; CDR3aa: CASSTNGGTYNEQFF
v_gene: TRBV12-3/TRBV12-4; j_gene: TRBJ2-2; d_gene: .; abundance: .; CDR3nt: TGTGCCAGCAACCGACTAGACACCGGGGAGCTGTTTTTT; CDR3aa: CASNRLDTGELFF
v_gene: TRBV4-1; j_gene: TRBJ2-2; d_gene: .; abundance: .; CDR3nt: TGCGCCAGCAGCCATGACAAGACCGGGGAGCTGTTTTTT; CDR3aa: CASSHDKTGELFF
v_gene: TRBV7-2; j_gene: TRBJ2-7; d_gene: .; abundance: .; CDR3nt: TGTGCCAGCAGCTCTAGGGGTAGATCCTACGAGCAGTACTTC; CDR3aa: CASSSRGRSYEQYF
v_gene: TRBV4-1; j_gene: TRBJ2-3; d_gene: TRBD2; abundance: .; CDR3nt: TGCGCCAGCAGCCAATTAAGCGGGGGAAGCACAGATACGCAGTATTTT; CDR3aa: CASSQLSGGSTDTQYF
v_gene: TRBV3-1/TRBV3-2; j_gene: TRBJ1-2; d_gene: .; abundance: few; CDR3nt: TGTGCCAGCAGCCAACAGGGTACTCAAGGCTACACCTTC; CDR3aa: CASSQQGTQGYTF
v_gene: TRBV6-5; j_gene: TRBJ2-1; d_gene: TRBD1; abundance: .; CDR3nt: TGTGCCAGCAGACGGGACAGAGAGCAGTTCTTC; CDR3aa: CASRRDREQFF
v_gene: TRBV13; j_gene: TRBJ2-5; d_gene: .; abundance: .; CDR3nt: TGTGCCAGCAGCTCTTCGAATTCGCGAGGGGAGACCCAGTACTTC; CDR3aa: CASSSSNSRGETQYF
v_gene: TRBV9; j_gene: TRBJ1-1; d_gene: TRBD1; abundance: .; CDR3nt: TGTGCCAGCAGCTCGGGACAGGGAAACACTGAAGCTTTCTTT; CDR3aa: CASSSGQGNTEAFF
v_gene: TRBV9; j_gene: TRBJ2-5; d_gene: .; abundance: .; CDR3nt: TGTGCCAGCAGCGTAGTTGGGGGGGCCCTAGAGACCCAGTACTTC; CDR3aa: CASSVVGGALETQYF
v_gene: TRBV20-1; j_gene: TRBJ1-2; d_gene: .; abundance: .; CDR3nt: TGCAGTGCTAGAGACCAGTTGCGCTACACCTTC; CDR3aa: CSARDQLRYTF
v_gene: TRBV20-1; j_gene: TRBJ2-3; d_gene: .; abundance: .; CDR3nt: TGCAGTGCTAGTTTGGGGGGCGGGGGCCCAGATACGCAGTATTTT; CDR3aa: CSASLGGGGPDTQYF
v_gene: TRBV6-1; j_gene: TRBJ1-1; d_gene: .; abundance: .; CDR3nt: TGTGCCAGCAGTGAAATTGGCCGTATGAACACTGAAGCTTTCTTT; CDR3aa: CASSEIGRMNTEAFF
v_gene: TRBV10-3; j_gene: TRBJ2-7; d_gene: TRBD1; abundance: .; CDR3nt: TGTGCCATCAGGGGACAGGGGATGTACGAGCAGTACTTC; CDR3aa: CAIRGQGMYEQYF
v_gene: TRBV2; j_gene: TRBJ2-7; d_gene: TRBD1; abundance: .; CDR3nt: TGTGCCAGCAGTCCGGACAGGGGAGAGCAGTACTTC; CDR3aa: CASSPDRGEQYF